The sequence of this T cell receptor beta chain was determined in a study of PD-L1 blockade in urothelial cancer. Study at large: Male patients with bladder-origin urothelial cancer numbered about nine tenths of the roughly 29.

Time point noted: peripheral blood 6 weeks after treatment start. This clone was seen a few times. The CDR3 loop spans 12 amino acids. CDR1 and CDR2 (germline): SNHLY, FYNNEI. V lost 3 bases, J lost 8 bases, and 8 bases lay in between. The investigators introduced synthetic TCR analog templates into each PCR as spikes. Sequenced by immunoSEQ multiplex PCR; TCRdb stores in-frame clones only, minus some. The table shows some 110,000 clones, with around 93% occurring only once. The TCR originated in a man between 60 and 70 years old with urothelial cancer. Material: PBMCs, obtained around atezolizumab (anti-PD-L1) treatment. The genes are TRBV2 and TRBJ1-5; possible D gene TRBD1, 5 bases. As DNA, the CDR3 is TGTGCCAGCAGTGACAGGGCAGAGCCCCAGCATTTT. Its protein product is CASSDRAEPQHF.